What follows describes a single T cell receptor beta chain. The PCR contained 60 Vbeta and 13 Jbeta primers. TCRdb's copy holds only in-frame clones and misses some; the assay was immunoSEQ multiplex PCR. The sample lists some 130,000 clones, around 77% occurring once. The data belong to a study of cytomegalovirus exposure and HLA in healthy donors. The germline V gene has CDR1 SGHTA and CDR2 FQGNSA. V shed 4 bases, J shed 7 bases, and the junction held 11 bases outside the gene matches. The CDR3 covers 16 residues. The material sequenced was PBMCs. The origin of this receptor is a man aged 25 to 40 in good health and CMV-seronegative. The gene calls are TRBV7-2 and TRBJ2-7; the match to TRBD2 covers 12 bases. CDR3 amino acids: CASSSLMGLAGKEQYF. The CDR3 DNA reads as TGTGCCAGCAGCTCGTTGATGGGACTAGCGGGCAAAGAGCAGTACTTC. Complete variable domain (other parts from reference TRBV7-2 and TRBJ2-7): GAGVSQSPSNKVTEKGKDVELRCDPISGHTALYWYRQSLGQGLEFLIYFQGNSAPDKSGLPSDRFSAERTGGSVSTLTIQRTQQEDSAVYLCASSSLMGLAGKEQYFGPGTRLTVT.